These T cell receptor beta chains were read from a single sample in a study of T cell changes during pregnancy in multiple sclerosis. Assay used: immunoSEQ multiplex PCR; TCRdb lists only in-frame clones, some missing. The repertoire holds tens of thousands of clones, with about nine tenths as singletons. The sequenced sample was peripheral blood, obtained after pregnancy. Receptors were obtained from a female donor in good health, enrolled as a control in a pregnancy study. CDR3s include the opening cysteine and the closing phenylalanine or tryptophan. Each record gives: V gene, J gene, clone size, CDR3 length, D gene, CDR3 DNA, CDR3 protein. The D gene is left open where the match is weak. Clone size appears in some rows only: once, few, many, or a class for an expanded clone.

V: TRBV6-5; J: TRBJ1-2; size: .; length: 16; D: .; DNA: TGTGCCAGCAGTTACACGTCCGGCGGGATAGGGCATGGCTACACCTTC; CDR3: CASSYTSGGIGHGYTF
V: TRBV30; J: TRBJ1-2; size: .; length: 14; D: TRBD1; DNA: TGTGCCTGGAGGCCGGGACAGGGGAAGTATGGCTACACCTTC; CDR3: CAWRPGQGKYGYTF
V: TRBV4-2; J: TRBJ2-3; size: .; length: 19; D: TRBD2; DNA: TGTGCCAGCAGCCAAGATTTGCTAGCGGGAGGGTACCATGCAGATACGCAGTATTTT; CDR3: CASSQDLLAGGYHADTQYF
V: TRBV5-1; J: TRBJ1-1; size: .; length: 13; D: .; DNA: TGCGCCAGCAGCTTGGCCGAGGGAACTGAAGCTTTCTTT; CDR3: CASSLAEGTEAFF
V: TRBV5-4; J: TRBJ2-5; size: .; length: 16; D: TRBD2; DNA: TGTGCCAGCAGCGCCGGGACTAGCGGGAGGAGGGAGACCCAGTACTTC; CDR3: CASSAGTSGRRETQYF
V: TRBV28; J: TRBJ2-7; size: .; length: 14; D: .; DNA: TGTGCCAGCAGTCCCCTCGAAACTAGGGGGGAGCAGTACTTC; CDR3: CASSPLETRGEQYF
V: TRBV5-8; J: TRBJ2-4; size: .; length: 17; D: TRBD1; DNA: TGTGCCAGCAGCTTGCTTCTACAGGGGATCGGTAAAAACATTCAGTACTTC; CDR3: CASSLLLQGIGKNIQYF
V: TRBV10-3; J: TRBJ2-5; size: .; length: 13; D: .; DNA: TGTGCCATCAGTGAGGAAGCCCGGGGGACCCAGTACTTC; CDR3: CAISEEARGTQYF
V: TRBV7-9; J: TRBJ2-3; size: .; length: 17; D: TRBD2; DNA: TGTGCCAGCAGCCTGGGACTAGCGGGGGGGGAACCAGATACGCAGTATTTT; CDR3: CASSLGLAGGEPDTQYF
V: TRBV28; J: TRBJ1-4; size: .; length: 16; D: .; DNA: TGTGCCAGCAGTTTTCCCGGACTCTCAAGCGGTGAAAAACTGTTTTTT; CDR3: CASSFPGLSSGEKLFF
V: TRBV28; J: TRBJ1-2; size: once; length: 12; D: .; DNA: TGTGCCAGCAGTCAGGTTAACTATGGCTACACCTTC; CDR3: CASSQVNYGYTF
V: TRBV7-8; J: TRBJ1-5; size: .; length: 16; D: .; DNA: TGTGCCAGCAGCTTAGATGGAGGGTTCAGCAATCAGCCCCAGCATTTT; CDR3: CASSLDGGFSNQPQHF
V: TRBV10-1; J: TRBJ2-7; size: .; length: 12; D: .; DNA: TGCGCCAGCAGTGACCCAAAGGGGGAGCAGTACTTC; CDR3: CASSDPKGEQYF
V: TRBV15; J: TRBJ2-5; size: .; length: 14; D: TRBD2; DNA: TGTGCCACCAGTTTCGGACTAGCGGGAGAGACCCAGTACTTC; CDR3: CATSFGLAGETQYF
V: TRBV19; J: TRBJ2-7; size: .; length: 15; D: TRBD2; DNA: TGTGCCAGTTCCCGATACGCGGGAGGGTCCTACGAGCAGTACTTC; CDR3: CASSRYAGGSYEQYF
V: TRBV28; J: TRBJ2-7; size: .; length: 12; D: .; DNA: TGTGCCAGCAGTTTAGGGGGGTACGAGCAGTACTTC; CDR3: CASSLGGYEQYF
V: TRBV2; J: TRBJ2-1; size: once; length: 15; D: .; DNA: TGTGCCAGCAGGCACGACCAAGGGGGTCGCAATGAGCAGTTCTTC; CDR3: CASRHDQGGRNEQFF
V: TRBV30; J: TRBJ2-7; size: once; length: 12; D: TRBD1; DNA: TGTGCCTCCGGGACAGGGGTTGTCGAGCAGTACTTC; CDR3: CASGTGVVEQYF
V: TRBV18; J: TRBJ1-4; size: .; length: 14; D: TRBD1; DNA: TGTGCCAGCTCACCGGGACAGCAGAATGAAAAACTGTTTTTT; CDR3: CASSPGQQNEKLFF
V: TRBV6-5; J: TRBJ2-5; size: .; length: 12; D: .; DNA: TGTGCCAGTGCGGGACGACAAGAGACCCAGTACTTC; CDR3: CASAGRQETQYF
V: TRBV5-1; J: TRBJ2-1; size: .; length: 16; D: .; DNA: TGCGCCAGCAGCTTGGGTAGGGGGTTCGGTACAAATGAGCAGTTCTTC; CDR3: CASSLGRGFGTNEQFF
V: TRBV28; J: TRBJ1-1; size: .; length: 11; D: .; DNA: TGTGCCAGCACAGGGAACACTGAAGCTTTCTTT; CDR3: CASTGNTEAFF
V: TRBV29-1; J: TRBJ2-2; size: .; length: 13; D: .; DNA: TGCAGCGTTTTACCAGCGTCCGCCGGGGAGCTGTTTTTT; CDR3: CSVLPASAGELFF
V: TRBV5-4; J: TRBJ2-2; size: .; length: 19; D: TRBD2; DNA: TGTGCCAGCAGCTCGCCGGGACTAGCGGGAGGGTCGGCCACCGGGGAGCTGTTTTTT; CDR3: CASSSPGLAGGSATGELFF
V: TRBV7-2; J: TRBJ2-1; size: .; length: 16; D: TRBD1; DNA: TGTGCCAGCAGTTTAGACAGGGGAGGCTCCTACAATGAGCAGTTCTTC; CDR3: CASSLDRGGSYNEQFF
V: TRBV5-1; J: TRBJ2-1; size: .; length: 17; D: TRBD2; DNA: TGCGCCAGCAGCTTGTACTTAGCGGGGGGGCCTAACAATGAGCAGTTCTTC; CDR3: CASSLYLAGGPNNEQFF
V: TRBV14; J: TRBJ1-1; size: .; length: 14; D: TRBD1; DNA: TGTGCCAGCAGCGGTCGACAGGGGTACACTGAAGCTTTCTTT; CDR3: CASSGRQGYTEAFF
V: TRBV27; J: TRBJ1-5; size: .; length: 15; D: TRBD1; DNA: TGTGCCAGCAGGCGAGACAGGGGGCGTAGTCAGCCCCAGCATTTT; CDR3: CASRRDRGRSQPQHF
V: TRBV5-1; J: TRBJ2-1; size: .; length: 19; D: TRBD2; DNA: TGCGCCAGCAGCTTGAGGCTAGCGGGGGGGCTGAGCTCCTACAATGAGCAGTTCTTC; CDR3: CASSLRLAGGLSSYNEQFF
V: TRBV7-8; J: TRBJ1-2; size: .; length: 16; D: TRBD1; DNA: TGTGCCAGCAGCGTCTTAGCGGGGACAGCCATCGGTGGCTACACCTTC; CDR3: CASSVLAGTAIGGYTF
V: TRBV28; J: TRBJ1-4; size: .; length: 16; D: .; DNA: TGTGCCAGCAGTAGTGGGGCCGCCCCTGGGGATGAAAAACTGTTTTTT; CDR3: CASSSGAAPGDEKLFF
V: TRBV7-2; J: TRBJ1-3; size: .; length: 15; D: .; DNA: TGTGCCAGCAGTTCTCACACGTCTTCTGGAAACACCATATATTTT; CDR3: CASSSHTSSGNTIYF
V: TRBV27; J: TRBJ2-7; size: .; length: 13; D: .; DNA: TGTGCCAGCAGTTTATATGACAGCTACGAGCAGTACTTC; CDR3: CASSLYDSYEQYF
V: TRBV10-1; J: TRBJ2-1; size: .; length: 13; D: .; DNA: TGCGCCAGCACCGACGGACAGATCAATGAGCAGTTCTTC; CDR3: CASTDGQINEQFF
V: TRBV6-6; J: TRBJ2-7; size: .; length: 12; D: TRBD2; DNA: TGTGCCAGCAGTCCGGCCGGGACTAGCGGTTCCTTC; CDR3: CASSPAGTSGSF
V: TRBV5-4; J: TRBJ1-4; size: .; length: 16; D: .; DNA: TGTGCCAGCAGCTTTCTTGTTGCGGGGGAGGGAGAAAAACTGTTTTTT; CDR3: CASSFLVAGEGEKLFF
V: TRBV4-3; J: TRBJ1-1; size: .; length: 15; D: .; DNA: TGCGCCAGCAGCCAAGATGGTAAGGGGTTGAATGAAGCTTTCTTT; CDR3: CASSQDGKGLNEAFF
V: TRBV19; J: TRBJ2-5; size: once; length: 13; D: TRBD1; DNA: TGTGCCAGTAGTCAGGGGGACGTCGAGACCCAGTACTTC; CDR3: CASSQGDVETQYF
V: TRBV30; J: TRBJ1-1; size: .; length: 14; D: .; DNA: TGTGCCTGGGTCACCGGGACACAGAACACTGAAGCTTTCTTT; CDR3: CAWVTGTQNTEAFF
V: TRBV11-3; J: TRBJ1-1; size: .; length: 14; D: .; DNA: TGTGCCAGCAGCGCAAGCAGGGCGAACACTGAAGCTTTCTTT; CDR3: CASSASRANTEAFF
V: TRBV5-1; J: TRBJ2-4; size: .; length: 17; D: .; DNA: TGCGCCAGCAGCGAATCGGCCGGGGGAATAGCCAAAAACATTCAGTACTTC; CDR3: CASSESAGGIAKNIQYF
V: TRBV18; J: TRBJ2-5; size: .; length: 13; D: .; DNA: TGTGCCAGCTCACCAATAACTACGGAGACCCAGTACTTC; CDR3: CASSPITTETQYF